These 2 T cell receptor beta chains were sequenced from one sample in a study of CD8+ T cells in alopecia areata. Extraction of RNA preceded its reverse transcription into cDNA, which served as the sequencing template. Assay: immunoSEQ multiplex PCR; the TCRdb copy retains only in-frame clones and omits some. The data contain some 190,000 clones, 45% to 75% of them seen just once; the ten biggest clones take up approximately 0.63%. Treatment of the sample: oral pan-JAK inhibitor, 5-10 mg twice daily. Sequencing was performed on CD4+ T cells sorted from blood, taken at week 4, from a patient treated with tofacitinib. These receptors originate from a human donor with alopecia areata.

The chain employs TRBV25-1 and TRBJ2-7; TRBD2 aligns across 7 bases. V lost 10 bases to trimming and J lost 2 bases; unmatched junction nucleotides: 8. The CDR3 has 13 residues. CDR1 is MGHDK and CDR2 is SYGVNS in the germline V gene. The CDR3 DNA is TGTGCCATCGGGCGGGGGAATGCCTACGAGCAGTACTTC. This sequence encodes CAIGRGNAYEQYF.

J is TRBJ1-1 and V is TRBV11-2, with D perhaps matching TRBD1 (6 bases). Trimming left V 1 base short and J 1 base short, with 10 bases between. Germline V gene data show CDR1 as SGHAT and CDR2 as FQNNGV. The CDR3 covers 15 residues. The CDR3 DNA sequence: TGTGCCAGCAGCTTAGGTCAGGGGACGAACACTGAAGCTTTCTTT. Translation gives CASSLGQGTNTEAFF.